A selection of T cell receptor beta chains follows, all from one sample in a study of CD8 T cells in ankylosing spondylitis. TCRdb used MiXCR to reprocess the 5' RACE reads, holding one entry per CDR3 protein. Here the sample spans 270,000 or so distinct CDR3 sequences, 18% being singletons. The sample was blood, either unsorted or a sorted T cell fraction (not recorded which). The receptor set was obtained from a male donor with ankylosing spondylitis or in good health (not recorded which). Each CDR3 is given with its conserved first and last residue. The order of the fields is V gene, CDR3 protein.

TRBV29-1,CSVEPLAGINEQFF
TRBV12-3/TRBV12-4,CASSPVDEQYF
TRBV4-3,CASSLVIGAAEGYTF
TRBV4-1,CASSQGPDMNTEAFF
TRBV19,CASSITGSSGSYEQYF
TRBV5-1,CASSPRQGSTDTQYF
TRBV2,CANKNPSGTGASNQPQHF
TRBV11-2,CASSLTTGLAGLDADTQYF
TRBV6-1,CASSESGSTDTQYF
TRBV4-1,CASSQEGSAQYF
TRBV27,CACRRTSDDYEQYF
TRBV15,CATSSRPREGLNNEQFF
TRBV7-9,CASSPSEGNSPLHF
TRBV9,CASSVGTSGTDTQYF
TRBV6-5,CASSYSTSWDRSDNEQFF
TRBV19,CASSIRASGSYEQYF
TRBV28,CASSLSTGFYYGYTF
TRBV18,CASSPEVRLTQETQYF
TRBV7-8,CALSGGNTGELFF
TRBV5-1,CASRKSAYNYGYTF
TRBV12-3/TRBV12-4,CASSPGLAGNEQFF
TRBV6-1,CASSEALGTSGILNEQYF
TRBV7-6,CASIAEDNEQFF
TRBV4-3,CASSQARLAEVTDTQYF
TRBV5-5,CASSSSGNERFF
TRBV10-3,CAISETDGDTQYF
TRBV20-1,CSATYKHQPQHF
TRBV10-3,CAIGRGEAGNQPQHF
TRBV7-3,CASSSGSGTQYF
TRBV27,CASTPSGRADEQYF
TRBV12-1,CASSFRGSSYNEQFF
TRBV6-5,CASSYPGQGAKEQYF
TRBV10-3,CAISESNSPYEQYF
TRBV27,CASSDSGGGQPQHF
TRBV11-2,CASSFSDFNEQFF
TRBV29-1,CSALDPIQFEGDQYF
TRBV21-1,CASSFPGVGEQFF
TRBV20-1,CSAPGPLALYQETQYF
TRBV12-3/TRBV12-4,CASSFVAGNTDTQYF
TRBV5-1,CASSLEMGNYGYTF
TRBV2,CASTSMGTSGTYTQYF
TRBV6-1,CASIRPGGESYEQYF
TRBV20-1,CSARDLGETTTDTQYF
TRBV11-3,CASSRETGSNTGELFF
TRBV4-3,CASSQEYLGTDSYEQYF